This TCR beta chain was found in a study of blood T cell repertoires in COVID-19. Clones were sequenced by immunoSEQ multiplex PCR, and TCRdb holds only the in-frame ones, with some missing. The data contain about 300,000 clones, around 85% of them singletons. The CDR3 has 14 amino acids. With 9 bases clipped from V and 3 bases from J, the junction kept 5 bases outside the gene matches. The germline gives CDR1 SGHRS, CDR2 YFSETQ. The sequencing sample was made of PBMCs or T cells enriched from blood (not recorded which). The TCR comes from a woman aged 45-65 years who had recovered from COVID-19. J is TRBJ2-3 and V is TRBV5-1, with TRBD2 matching 12 bases. CDR3 loop: CATRLAGETDTQYF. CDR3 DNA: TGCGCCACCCGACTAGCGGGAGAGACAGATACGCAGTATTTT.